Reported below is one T cell receptor beta chain. This clonotype was seen a few times. Its recognized antigen is unknown. No much larger clone is present one base from it, and per-base qualities are unavailable. This sample stems from a study of response to subunit inactivated influenza vaccine (dated by TCRdb to between 2017 and 2018). Broadly, across the study: The study used deep quantitative T cell receptor repertoire profiling to track responses to a trivalent subunit inactivated influenza vaccine. The paper as a whole reports these results and caveats: According to the authors, only a limited number of new T cells may be recruited by each seasonal influenza vaccination.

The germline V gene specifies MNHEY as CDR1 and SVGEGT as CDR2. Taken from cysteine to phenylalanine, the CDR3 has 13 residues. Of all the DNA, just the CDR3 is kept, 39 bases in frame from base 1. At the junction V is shortened by 0 bases and J by 2 bases, with 2 bases in between. Library generation was performed with RT-PCR. Sequencing was performed on an Illumina HiSeq 2500. The public sequencing data were trimmed at Q25 with fastp and processed into clonotypes with MiXCR by TCRdb, which kept only in-frame beta chains. Identical CDR3 protein sequences are pooled into one entry, listed with their most common genes and DNA. This sample gives 600,000 to 850,000 distinct CDR3 sequences in total; less than 15% of them show up just once. The ten largest make up 7.5% to 8% of the sample.

This receptor chain uses TRBV6-2 or TRBV6-3 and TRBJ2-1, with the D gene too uncertain to name. The sequencing used PBMCs from blood, collected 14 to 15 days before vaccination. This sequence originates from a man in his fifties who received an inactivated influenza vaccine. Donor details come from another sample of the same person, matched by shared clones. Here the CDR3 is given as CASSYSTYNEQFF. The nucleotide sequence is given as TGTGCCAGCAGTTACTCTACCTACAATGAGCAGTTCTTC.